This TCR beta chain emerged from a study of response to subunit inactivated influenza vaccine. V gave up 6 bases and J gave up 5 bases; unmatched junction bases: 14. The CDR3 is 16 residues long. Germline V gives CDR1 LNHNV, CDR2 YYDKDF (reference sequence). This clonotype was found a few times. MiXCR was run by TCRdb on the RT-PCR reads, yielding one entry per CDR3 protein. The data contain roughly 190,000 distinct CDR3 sequences, around 15% of them seen just once; the ten biggest clones take up roughly 24%. The sample consisted of CD8+ T cells sorted from PBMCs, taken about 5 days after vaccination. The chain links TRBV15 to TRBJ2-3, with 7 positions matching TRBD1. The sequence was obtained from a man aged 50 to 59 who received an inactivated influenza vaccine. In DNA form, the CDR3 reads TGTGCCACCAGTAACGACTCAGGGGGAACGAGAGATACGCAGTATTTT. It translates to CATSNDSGGTRDTQYF.